One and the same sample provided the 29 T cell receptor beta chains below, sequenced in a study of Ad26.COV2.S vaccination and SARS-CoV-2 variants. This sample's treatment: around 19 received Ad26.COV2.S at low or high dose, single or two shots; about 5 received placebo; per-sample allocation not given. Specimens were obtained on day 63 following the first vaccine or placebo injection. TCRdb's copy holds only in-frame clones and misses some; the assay was immunoSEQ multiplex PCR. The sample includes roughly 500,000 clones, 87% seen only once; the top ten take around 13%. The sequences come from peripheral blood, collected in a trial of Ad26.COV2.S vaccine versus placebo. The source of these receptors is a person aged 18-65 years who received the Ad26.COV2.S COVID-19 vaccine or a placebo.

The chain joins TRBV6-5 to TRBJ1-5; D remains ambiguous. The germline CDR1 and CDR2 sequences are MNHEY and SVGAGI. This CDR3 contains 13 residues. The V end was cut by 7 bases, the J end by 7 bases, with 14 bases between. The CDR3 region has the DNA TGTGCCAGCACACTCCTCCCGGGGCAGCCCCAGCATTTT. It is translated as CASTLLPGQPQHF.

The chain has TRBV6-5 and TRBJ1-4; no clear D gene. Trimming took off 2 bases at V and 7 bases at J, with 8 bases between the two ends. This CDR3 has 13 amino acids. Germline V CDR1 and CDR2: MNHEY, SVGAGI. In nucleotides, the CDR3 is TGTGCCAGCAGTTACCTGGGTTTTGAAAAACTGTTTTTT. The encoded protein is CASSYLGFEKLFF.

The chain is built from TRBV6-5 and TRBJ1-1; possibly TRBD1 for D (5 bases). This CDR3 has 11 residues. CDR1 is MNHEY and CDR2 is SVGAGI in the germline V gene. V was cut by 8 bases and J by 8 bases, with 12 bases left in between. The CDR3 loop is CASGGAGEAFF. The DNA of the CDR3 is TGTGCCAGCGGAGGGGCAGGCGAAGCTTTCTTT.

The chain couples TRBV14 to TRBJ2-7; 8 bases agree with TRBD2. Trimming cost V 0 bases and J 4 bases; bases outside gene matches: 8. Germline CDR1 and CDR2: SGHDN and FVKESK. This CDR3 region has 16 residues. In DNA, the CDR3 is TGTGCCAGCAGCCAAGAGTCGGAAGCGGGAGAATACGAGCAGTACTTC. It yields the protein CASSQESEAGEYEQYF. Combining the CDR3 with reference TRBV14 and TRBJ2-7 gives the whole variable domain EAGVTQFPSHSVIEKGQTVTLRCDPISGHDNLYWYRRVMGKEIKFLLHFVKESKQDESGMPNNRFLAERTGGTYSTLKVQPAELEDSGVYFCASSQESEAGEYEQYFGPGTRLTVT.

This rearrangement joins TRBV11-3 to TRBJ2-3; 8 bases match TRBD2. Germline assignment: CDR1 SGHNT and CDR2 YENEEA. V gave up 5 bases and J gave up 2 bases; unmatched junction bases: 6. This CDR3 has 15 amino acids. The CDR3 sequence is CASSPGGGPTDTQYF. The DNA for the CDR3 is TGTGCCAGCAGCCCGGGGGGGGGTCCCACAGATACGCAGTATTTT.

This clone was picked up one time. This sequence joins TRBV19 and TRBJ2-3; possibly TRBD2 for D (6 bases). Trimming took off 7 bases at V and 4 bases at J, with 21 bases between the two ends. This CDR3 has 16 residues. The V gene's germline CDR1 is LNHDA and CDR2 SQIVND (reference sequence). The CDR3 spells CASNWGTFTTADTQYF. The CDR3 DNA is TGTGCCAGTAATTGGGGGACTTTCACGACCGCAGATACGCAGTATTTT.

The chain links TRBV9 to TRBJ2-2; no definite D call. CDR3 length: 11 residues. The V gene lost 5 bases and the J gene lost 2 bases, with 1 base spanning the gap. Germline CDR1 and CDR2: SGDLS and YYNGEE. Here the CDR3 DNA reads TGTGCCAGCAGTAACACCGGGGAGCTGTTTTTT. It yields the protein CASSNTGELFF.

The CDR3 here is CASSQRLGNTIYF. The CDR3 DNA is TGCGCCAGCAGCCAAAGGTTGGGAAACACCATATATTTT. The rearrangement uses TRBV4-3 and TRBJ1-3; D gene unclear. This CDR3 region has 13 residues. V was shortened by 2 bases and J by 4 bases, with 6 bases between the two germline ends. CDR1 is LGHNA, CDR2 YSLEER, per germline.

The rearrangement joins TRBV3-1 (or the pseudogene TRBV3-2) to TRBJ1-1; D possibly corresponds to TRBD1 (5 bases). The CDR3 runs 13 residues. Germline lookup yields CDR1 LGHDT and CDR2 YNNKEL (reference sequence). V was clipped by 4 bases and J by 7 bases, with 13 bases between them. This chain's CDR3 is CASSPSQRGEAFF. CDR3 nucleotides: TGTGCCAGCAGCCCCTCCCAGAGGGGTGAAGCTTTCTTT.

V and J are TRBV7-2 and TRBJ2-1; D perhaps matches TRBD2 (6 bases). This CDR3 has 15 amino acids. CDR1 is SGHTA, CDR2 FQGNSA, per germline. V lost 1 base to trimming and J lost 7 bases, with 14 bases between them. In DNA form, the CDR3 reads TGTGCCAGCAGCTTAGTCTTCGGGAGCGGGAATGAGCAGTTCTTC. Its protein product is CASSLVFGSGNEQFF. Using reference TRBV7-2 and TRBJ2-1 for the parts outside the CDR3, the full variable domain is GAGVSQSPSNKVTEKGKDVELRCDPISGHTALYWYRQSLGQGLEFLIYFQGNSAPDKSGLPSDRFSAERTGGSVSTLTIQRTQQEDSAVYLCASSLVFGSGNEQFFGPGTRLTVL.

The chain combines TRBV25-1 with TRBJ1-5; D remains unclear. The V end was cut by 0 bases, the J end by 8 bases, with 11 bases between. CDR3 length: 14 amino acids. Germline CDR1 MGHDK, CDR2 SYGVNS. CDR3 in amino acids: CASSEYGQNKPQHF. The CDR3 region has the DNA TGTGCCAGCAGTGAATATGGTCAGAACAAGCCCCAGCATTTT. The variable domain in full, completed from reference TRBV25-1 and TRBJ1-5, reads EADIYQTPRYLVIGTGKKITLECSQTMGHDKMYWYQQDPGMELHLIHYSYGVNSTEKGDLSSESTVSRIRTEHFPLTLESARPSHTSQYLCASSEYGQNKPQHFGDGTRLSIL.

About this clone: The sample carries other DNA sequences with the same CDR3. The CDR3 coding sequence is TGTGCCAGCAGTTTGGGTGGTCCTGAAGCTTTCTTT. Translated, it gives CASSLGGPEAFF. This chain joins TRBV12-3 or TRBV12-4 and TRBJ1-1; no clear D. The CDR3 contains 12 residues. V gave up 3 bases and J gave up 6 bases, with 8 bases separating them.

This chain connects TRBV4-3 to TRBJ1-5; a weak D match, TRBD1 (5 bases). CDR1 is LGHNA and CDR2 is YSLEER in the germline V gene. The length of the CDR3 is 16 residues. V dropped 4 bases and J dropped 3 bases, with 16 bases sitting between them. The CDR3 sequence is CASSPEWSRVNQPQHF. The DNA for the CDR3 is TGCGCCAGCAGCCCGGAGTGGAGCAGGGTCAATCAGCCCCAGCATTTT.

This chain uses TRBV4-1 with TRBJ2-3, with 10 bases identical to TRBD2. The CDR3 is 15 residues long. V lost 3 bases and J lost 2; bases outside the gene matches: 2. Per the germline V gene, CDR1 is MGHRA and CDR2 is YSYEKL. The DNA of the CDR3 is TGCGCCAGCAGCCAGGGACTAGCGTTCACAGATACGCAGTATTTT. Its translation is CASSQGLAFTDTQYF.

V and J are TRBV18 and TRBJ2-1; tentatively, D is TRBD1 (6 bases). Trimming removed 6 bases from V and 7 bases from J, with 19 bases in between. The CDR3 runs 15 residues. Germline values: CDR1 KGHSH, CDR2 LQKENI. The DNA of the CDR3 is TGTGCCAGCTCCCCAGGGGCCTTCGGATTGAATGAGCAGTTCTTC. Translating it yields CASSPGAFGLNEQFF. Full variable domain (missing parts from reference TRBV18 and TRBJ2-1): NAGVMQNPRHLVRRRGQEARLRCSPMKGHSHVYWYRQLPEEGLKFMVYLQKENIIDESGMPKERFSAEFPKEGPSILRIQQVVRGDSAAYFCASSPGAFGLNEQFFGPGTRLTVL.

This chain uses TRBV7-6 with TRBJ2-7; D may be TRBD2 (6 bases). This CDR3 has 15 amino acids. V was clipped by 7 bases and J by 3 bases, with 19 bases between them. CDR1 is SGHVS and CDR2 is FNYEAQ in the germline V gene. CDR3 region: CASKLGAGTVYEQYF. In DNA, the CDR3 is TGTGCCAGCAAGCTCGGAGCGGGTACAGTCTACGAGCAGTACTTC.

Concerning this clone: Other DNA variants within this sample encode the same CDR3. The chain couples TRBV3-1 (or the pseudogene TRBV3-2) to TRBJ2-1; D remains unclear. CDR3 size: 11 residues. V was trimmed by 6 bases and J by 5 bases, leaving 5 bases between them. Germline CDR1 and CDR2: LGHDT and YNNKEL (reference sequence). The CDR3 DNA sequence: TGTGCCAGCAGACGGGACAATGAGCAGTTCTTC. Encoded protein: CASRRDNEQFF.

The genes are TRBV28 and TRBJ1-5; D is ambiguous. The V end lost 8 bases, the J end lost 4 bases, and 12 bases lay between the germline ends. There are 13 residues in the CDR3. Germline CDR1 and CDR2: MDHEN and SYDVKM. The CDR3 DNA reads TGTGCCAGCTACGGCCCGGCGAATCAGCCCCAGCATTTT. Protein product: CASYGPANQPQHF. Drawing the rest from reference TRBV28 and TRBJ1-5, the complete variable domain is DVKVTQSSRYLVKRTGEKVFLECVQDMDHENMFWYRQDPGLGLRLIYFSYDVKMKEKGDIPEGYSVSREKKERFSLILESASTNQTSMYLCASYGPANQPQHFGDGTRLSIL.

The chain links TRBV10-3 to TRBJ2-7; the D is unclear. Trimming took off 6 bases at V and 1 base at J, with 7 bases between the two ends. Germline CDR1 ENHRY, CDR2 SYGVKD. This CDR3 region has 12 residues. CDR3 nucleotide sequence: TGTGCCATCAGGACGCGTTCCTACGAGCAGTACTTC. Protein sequence: CAIRTRSYEQYF.

This rearrangement joins TRBV3-1 (or the pseudogene TRBV3-2) to TRBJ2-1, with D tentatively TRBD1 or TRBD2 (5 bases each). CDR1 and CDR2 from the germline V gene are LGHDT and YNNKEL (reference sequence). The CDR3 spans 12 residues. The V gene lost 4 bases and the J gene lost 12 bases, with 13 bases spanning the gap. This chain's CDR3 is CASSPEGIAQFF. CDR3 DNA: TGTGCCAGCAGCCCCGAGGGGATAGCGCAGTTCTTC.

The chain uses TRBV7-8 and TRBJ2-1; TRBD1 matches 7 bases. V shed 1 base and J 5 bases; nucleotides not matched to a gene: 8. The germline gives CDR1 SGHVS, CDR2 FQNEAQ. The CDR3 contains 16 residues. The CDR3 sequence: CASSLVWWDSNNEQFF. The CDR3 bases are TGTGCCAGCAGCTTAGTCTGGTGGGACAGCAACAATGAGCAGTTCTTC.

The rearrangement joins TRBV28 to TRBJ1-4; no clear D. From germline, CDR1 is MDHEN and CDR2 SYDVKM. This CDR3 is 15 amino acids long. Deletions cut 5 bases from V and 8 bases from J, with 18 bases between. The CDR3 coding sequence is TGTGCCAGCAGTCCCCCCCTCGGGCCCCTCGAAAAACTGTTTTTT. Amino acids: CASSPPLGPLEKLFF.

V gene TRBV6-4 combines with J gene TRBJ2-2, with D possibly matching TRBD2 (5 bases). Trimming pared 7 bases from V and 4 bases from J, leaving 22 bases between. There are 17 residues in the CDR3. The germline gives CDR1 MRHNA, CDR2 SNTAGT. DNA of the CDR3: TGTGCCAGCATAAAGATCGTAAGGGAGTTAAGCACCGGGGAGCTGTTTTTT. Amino acid sequence: CASIKIVRELSTGELFF.

This clone was counted a few times. The rearrangement uses TRBV28 and TRBJ1-1; possible D gene TRBD1, 5 bases. V shed 8 bases and J shed 1 base, with 11 bases lying between them. The germline V gene encodes CDR1 MDHEN and CDR2 SYDVKM. This CDR3 spans 13 amino acids. CDR3 bases: TGTGCCAGCTGGGCAGGGTGGAACACTGAAGCTTTCTTT. Translating it yields CASWAGWNTEAFF.

There are a few counts of this clone. The rearrangement links TRBV7-3 to TRBJ1-2; D may be TRBD1 (5 bases). The germline V and J ends were trimmed by 3 bases and 2 bases, with 7 bases remaining between them. The CDR3 spans 13 residues. Germline-derived CDR1 and CDR2 are SGHTA and FQGTGA. CDR3 sequence reads: CASSLGRNYGYTF. For the CDR3, the DNA is TGTGCCAGCAGCTTGGGACGGAACTATGGCTACACCTTC. Combining the CDR3 with reference TRBV7-3 and TRBJ1-2 gives the whole variable domain GAGVSQTPSNKVTEKGKYVELRCDPISGHTALYWYRQSLGQGPEFLIYFQGTGAADDSGLPNDRFFAVRPEGSVSTLKIQRTERGDSAVYLCASSLGRNYGYTFGSGTRLTVV.

V is TRBV4-2 and J is TRBJ2-7; TRBD2 matches 10 bases. The CDR3 sequence is 15 residues long. Germline loops: CDR1 LGHNA, CDR2 YNFKEQ. The V gene end was trimmed by 5 bases and the J gene end by 7 bases; junction bases not matched to a gene: 11. This chain's CDR3 is CASSSQREGLREQYF. Written as DNA, the CDR3 is TGTGCCAGCAGCTCGCAGCGGGAGGGCCTGAGGGAGCAGTACTTC.

The gene calls are TRBV28 and TRBJ2-7; D gene ambiguous. Germline lookup yields CDR1 MDHEN and CDR2 SYDVKM. V gave up 8 bases and J gave up 3 bases, with 5 bases separating them. The CDR3 covers 10 residues. The CDR3 here is CASGNYEQYF. CDR3 bases: TGTGCCAGCGGAAACTACGAGCAGTACTTC.

The CDR3 DNA follows: TGTGCCAGCAGCTTAAACCCCCCCTTCAGCTCCTACGAGCAGTACTTC. Protein sequence: CASSLNPPFSSYEQYF. The rearrangement joins TRBV7-6 to TRBJ2-7; D unclear. The CDR3 consists of 16 residues. Germline lookup yields CDR1 SGHVS and CDR2 FNYEAQ. The V gene lost 2 bases and the J gene lost 0 bases, with 14 bases spanning the gap.

The rearrangement links TRBV27 to TRBJ1-6; D is undetermined. CDR1 and CDR2 (germline): MNHEY, SMNVEV (reference sequence). The CDR3 spans 12 residues. V lost 5 bases and J 7 bases, leaving 6 bases between the germline ends. CDR3 sequence reads: CASSELNSPLHF. The CDR3 DNA is TGTGCCAGCAGTGAACTCAATTCACCCCTCCACTTT.